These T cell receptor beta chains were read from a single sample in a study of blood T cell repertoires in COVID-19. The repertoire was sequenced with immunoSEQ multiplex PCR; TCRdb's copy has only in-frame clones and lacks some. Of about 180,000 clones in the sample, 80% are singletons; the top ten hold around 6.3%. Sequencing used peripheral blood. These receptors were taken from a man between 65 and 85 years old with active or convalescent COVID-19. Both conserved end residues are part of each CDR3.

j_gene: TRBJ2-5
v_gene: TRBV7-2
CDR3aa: CASSLGLAGETQYF

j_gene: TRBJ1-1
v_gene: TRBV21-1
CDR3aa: CASSKGRDRSNTEAFF

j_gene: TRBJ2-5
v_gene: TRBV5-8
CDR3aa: CASSLTRDRQETQYF

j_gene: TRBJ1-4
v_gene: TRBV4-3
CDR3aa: CASSQDGQATNEKLFF

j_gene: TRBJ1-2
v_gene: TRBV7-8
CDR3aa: CASSPDRGTNYGYTF

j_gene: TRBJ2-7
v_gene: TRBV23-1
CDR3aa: CASSQFRNDSSYEQYF

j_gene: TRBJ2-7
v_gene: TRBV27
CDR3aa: CASSLRSGQVSYEQYF

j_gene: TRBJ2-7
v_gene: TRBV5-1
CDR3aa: CASSLMQGVTYEQYF

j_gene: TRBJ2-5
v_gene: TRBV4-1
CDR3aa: CASSQVPSGRMAETQYF

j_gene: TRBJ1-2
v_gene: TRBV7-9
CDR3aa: CASTTHGARNSYGYTF

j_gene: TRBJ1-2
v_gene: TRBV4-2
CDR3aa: CASSQTRGADYGYTF

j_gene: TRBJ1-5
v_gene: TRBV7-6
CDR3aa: CASSQGYYQPQHF

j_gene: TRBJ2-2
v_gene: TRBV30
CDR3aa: CAWTRTGELFF

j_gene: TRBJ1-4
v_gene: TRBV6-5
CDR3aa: CASSYLNEKLFF

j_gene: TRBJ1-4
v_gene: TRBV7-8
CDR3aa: CASSLAGTGDGEKLFF

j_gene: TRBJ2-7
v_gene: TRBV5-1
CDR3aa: CASRSGTGGSYEQYF

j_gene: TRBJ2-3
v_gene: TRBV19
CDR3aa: CASSIVSRPSTDTQYF

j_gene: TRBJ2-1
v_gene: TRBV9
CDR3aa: CASSGGGGAIAYNEQFF

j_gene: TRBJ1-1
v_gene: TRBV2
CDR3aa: CASSEARQGATEAFF

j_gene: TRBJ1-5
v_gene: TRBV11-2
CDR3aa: CASSGMTGDQPQHF

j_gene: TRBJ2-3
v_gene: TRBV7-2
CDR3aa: CASTRSGRLLITDTQYF

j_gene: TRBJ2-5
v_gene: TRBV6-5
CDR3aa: CASRPSGGWETQYF

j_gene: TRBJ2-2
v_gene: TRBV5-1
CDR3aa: CASSLGHLTGELFF

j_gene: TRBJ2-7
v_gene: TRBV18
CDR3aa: CASSPPGGTGWSDEQYF

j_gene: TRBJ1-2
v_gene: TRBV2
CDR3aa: CASSEEAAWANYGYTF

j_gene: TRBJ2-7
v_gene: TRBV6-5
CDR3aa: CASRRQGSWDEQYF

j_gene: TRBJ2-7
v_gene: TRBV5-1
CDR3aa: CASSLTGTGVDEQYF

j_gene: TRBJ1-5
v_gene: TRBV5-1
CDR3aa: CASSDGGTGGNQPQHF

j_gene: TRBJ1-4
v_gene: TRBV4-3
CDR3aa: CASSLQLRQGNEKLFF

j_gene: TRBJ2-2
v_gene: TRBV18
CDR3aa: CATQDRANTGELFF

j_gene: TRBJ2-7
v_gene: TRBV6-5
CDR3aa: CASSYGTGGNEQYF

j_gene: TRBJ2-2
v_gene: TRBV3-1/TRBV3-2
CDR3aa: CASSPLLAGSGGELFF

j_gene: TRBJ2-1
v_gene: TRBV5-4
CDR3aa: CASSLWGEGRNEQFF

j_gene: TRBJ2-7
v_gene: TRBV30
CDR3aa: CAWSRDRAAYEQYF

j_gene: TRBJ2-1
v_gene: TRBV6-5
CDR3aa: CASSPKHGVGNEQFF